A selection of T cell receptor beta chains follows, all from one sample in a study of neurological immune-mediated disorders. TCRdb reanalysed the 5' RACE reads using MiXCR and keeps one entry per CDR3 protein. The sample shows about 60,000 distinct CDR3 sequences, around 3.8% of them seen only once. The source material was PBMCs. These receptors originate from a woman in her forties or fifties with multiple sclerosis. The CDR3 runs from the conserved cysteine through the conserved F or W. D genes are given only for firm matches. The size entry is marked missing in some rows and otherwise reads once, few, many or a size class.

d_gene	v_gene	abundance	len	j_gene	CDR3aa	CDR3nt
-	TRBV2	many	15	TRBJ1-5	CASTRGLPSGQPQHF	TGTGCCAGCACCCGAGGACTTCCCTCGGGTCAGCCCCAGCATTTT
-	TRBV7-3	many	15	TRBJ1-2	CASSLTPGTNYGYTF	TGTGCCAGCAGCTTAACCCCCGGGACAAACTATGGCTACACCTTC
-	TRBV5-1	many	14	TRBJ1-2	CASRKESTNYGYTF	TGCGCCAGCAGGAAAGAATCGACTAACTATGGCTACACCTTC
-	TRBV7-9	many	14	TRBJ2-4	CASSLGIPKNIQYF	TGTGCCAGCAGCTTAGGCATCCCCAAAAACATTCAGTACTTC
-	TRBV6-1	many	15	TRBJ2-1	CASSASRSSYNEQFF	TGTGCCAGCAGCGCTAGCCGTAGCTCCTACAATGAGCAGTTCTTC
-	TRBV19	once	16	TRBJ2-1	CASSTVGQTTRGEQFF	TGTGCCAGTAGTACAGTCGGACAAACGACTAGAGGTGAGCAGTTCTTC
-	TRBV5-6	many	13	TRBJ1-1	CASSWQGITEAFF	TGTGCCAGCAGCTGGCAGGGTATCACTGAAGCTTTCTTT
-	TRBV5-1	few	13	TRBJ1-1	CASSRDTGHEAFF	TGCGCCAGCAGCAGGGACACCGGCCATGAAGCTTTCTTT
-	TRBV5-1	many	16	TRBJ1-1	CASSLGVGAGNTEAFF	TGCGCCAGCAGCTTGGGGGTCGGGGCAGGGAACACTGAAGCTTTCTTT
TRBD1	TRBV19	many	17	TRBJ1-3	CASSPYRGTLAGNTIYF	TGTGCCAGTAGCCCATACAGGGGAACTTTAGCTGGAAACACCATATATTTT
-	TRBV4-2	many	15	TRBJ2-1	CASSPTDGIVGEQFF	TGTGCCAGCAGCCCCACCGATGGGATAGTGGGTGAGCAGTTCTTC
-	TRBV7-9	many	14	TRBJ1-1	CASSLGQGNTEAFF	TGTGCCAGCAGCTTAGGGCAGGGGAACACTGAAGCTTTCTTT
-	TRBV20-1	medium-sized	15	TRBJ1-6	CSARTVESSNSPLHF	TGCAGTGCTAGAACGGTAGAGTCGTCTAATTCACCCCTCCACTTT
-	TRBV18	few	13	TRBJ1-1	CASSPTMTGEAFF	TGTGCCAGCTCACCAACCATGACAGGAGAAGCTTTCTTT
TRBD1	TRBV5-8	many	16	TRBJ2-5	CASSYSGTGAYETQYF	TGTGCCAGCAGCTATTCCGGGACAGGGGCCTATGAGACCCAGTACTTC
-	TRBV27	many	16	TRBJ2-1	CASRLRGTDSYNEQFF	TGTGCCAGCAGACTGCGAGGGACGGACTCCTACAATGAGCAGTTCTTC
-	TRBV27	many	14	TRBJ1-5	CASSLRATNQPQHF	TGTGCCAGCAGTCTCCGGGCCACAAATCAGCCCCAGCATTTT
-	TRBV6-2/TRBV6-3	many	16	TRBJ1-2	CASSSDDRRMGYGYTF	TGTGCCAGCAGTTCCGACGACCGCCGGATGGGCTATGGCTACACCTTC
TRBD1	TRBV2	-	14	TRBJ1-4	CASQVDRGGEKLFF	TGTGCCAGCCAAGTTGACAGGGGAGGGGAAAAACTGTTTTTT
TRBD1	TRBV5-1	many	15	TRBJ2-1	CASSTRDSLHNEQFF	TGCGCCAGCAGCACCAGGGACAGCCTACATAATGAGCAGTTCTTC
TRBD2	TRBV7-8	many	16	TRBJ2-1	CASSTKVAGSYNEQFF	TGTGCCAGCAGCACCAAAGTAGCGGGCTCCTACAATGAGCAGTTCTTC
TRBD2	TRBV20-1	many	17	TRBJ2-1	CSAVPGLADLSYNEQFF	TGCAGTGCCGTCCCGGGGCTAGCGGATTTATCCTACAATGAGCAGTTCTTC
-	TRBV29-1	many	11	TRBJ1-1	CSVRGYTEAFF	TGCAGCGTTCGGGGGTACACTGAAGCTTTCTTT
-	TRBV3-1	many	14	TRBJ2-1	CASSQNSGDNEQFF	TGTGCCAGCAGCCAAAATTCCGGCGACAATGAGCAGTTCTTC